The sequence of this TCR beta chain was determined in a study of CD8 T cells in ankylosing spondylitis. As for this clonotype: Its antigen is undetermined.

Regarding the study as a whole: What seemed typical of ankylosing spondylitis blood was a TCR beta motif built from several highly homologous variants. In peripheral blood, disease-linked CD8+ clones occurred at relatively low frequencies.

The V and J ends lost 5 bases and 4 bases, in that order; junction bases with no gene match: 5. The CDR3 totals 13 residues. Per the germline V gene, CDR1 is SQVTM and CDR2 is ANQGSEA. Each TCR beta library was made by quantitative 5'-RACE that incorporated molecular barcodes. A single record per CDR3 protein comes from TCRdb applying MiXCR to the 5' RACE reads. The sample yields a few hundred thousand distinct CDR3 sequences, over 15% seen once. The TCR originated in a male donor with ankylosing spondylitis or in good health (not recorded which). The sequenced sample consisted of blood, either unsorted or a sorted T cell fraction (not recorded which). J is TRBJ2-5 and V is TRBV29-1; 9 bases map to TRBD1. CDR3 protein: CSVLGQGLETQYF. The CDR3 nucleotides read TGCAGCGTTCTCGGACAGGGGTTAGAGACCCAGTACTTC.